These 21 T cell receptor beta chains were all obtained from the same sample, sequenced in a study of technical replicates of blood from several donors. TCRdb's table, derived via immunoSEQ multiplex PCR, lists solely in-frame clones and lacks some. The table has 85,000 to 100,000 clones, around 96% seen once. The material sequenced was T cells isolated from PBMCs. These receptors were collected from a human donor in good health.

In DNA form, the CDR3 reads TGTGCCAGCAGTGAAATGGTAGCCCACCAAGAGACCCAGTACTTC. This translates into CASSEMVAHQETQYF. This chain connects TRBV2 to TRBJ2-5; D ambiguous. This CDR3 spans 15 amino acids. V lost 2 bases and J 0 bases, leaving 10 bases between the germline ends. From germline, CDR1 is SNHLY and CDR2 FYNNEI.

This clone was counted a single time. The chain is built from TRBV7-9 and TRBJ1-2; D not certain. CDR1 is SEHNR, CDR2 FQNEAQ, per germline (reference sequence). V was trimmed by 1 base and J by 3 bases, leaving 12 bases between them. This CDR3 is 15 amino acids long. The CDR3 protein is CASSLGWAKDYGYTF. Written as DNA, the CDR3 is TGTGCCAGCAGCTTAGGCTGGGCAAAGGACTATGGCTACACCTTC.

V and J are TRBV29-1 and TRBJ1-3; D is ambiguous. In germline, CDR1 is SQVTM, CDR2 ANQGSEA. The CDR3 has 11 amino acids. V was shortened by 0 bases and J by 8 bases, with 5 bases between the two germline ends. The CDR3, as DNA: TGCAGCGTTGAAGATCTCGACACCATATATTTT. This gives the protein CSVEDLDTIYF.

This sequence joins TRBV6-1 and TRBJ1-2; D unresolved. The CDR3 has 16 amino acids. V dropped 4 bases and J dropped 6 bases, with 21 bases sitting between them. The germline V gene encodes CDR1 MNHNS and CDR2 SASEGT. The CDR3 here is CASSVLPALSRDGYTF. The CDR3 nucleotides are TGTGCCAGCAGTGTCCTCCCTGCCCTTTCGCGGGATGGCTACACCTTC.

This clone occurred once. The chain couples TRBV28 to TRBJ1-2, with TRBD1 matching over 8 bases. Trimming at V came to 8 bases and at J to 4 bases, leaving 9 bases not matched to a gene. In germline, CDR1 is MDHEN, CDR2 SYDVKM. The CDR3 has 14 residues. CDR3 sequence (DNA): TGTGCCAGCCGGACAGGGCCTACCCCCTATGGCTACACCTTC. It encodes CASRTGPTPYGYTF.

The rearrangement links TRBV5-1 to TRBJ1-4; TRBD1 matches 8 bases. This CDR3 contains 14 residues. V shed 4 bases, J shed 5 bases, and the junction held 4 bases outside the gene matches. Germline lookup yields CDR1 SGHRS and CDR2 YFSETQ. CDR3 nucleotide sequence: TGCGCCAGCAGCGGACAGGGCGGGAATGAAAAACTGTTTTTT. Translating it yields CASSGQGGNEKLFF.

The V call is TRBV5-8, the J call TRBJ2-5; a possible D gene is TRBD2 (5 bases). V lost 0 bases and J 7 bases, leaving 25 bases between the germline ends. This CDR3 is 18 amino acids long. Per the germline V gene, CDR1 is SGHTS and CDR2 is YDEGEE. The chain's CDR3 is CASSLAPGIEILKRTQYF. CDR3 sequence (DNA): TGTGCCAGCAGCTTGGCTCCGGGGATAGAGATACTTAAGCGGACCCAGTACTTC.

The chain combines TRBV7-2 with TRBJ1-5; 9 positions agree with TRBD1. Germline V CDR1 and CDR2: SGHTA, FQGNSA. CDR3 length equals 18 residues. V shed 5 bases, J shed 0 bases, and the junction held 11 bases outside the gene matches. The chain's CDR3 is CASSAGGTGSYSNQPQHF. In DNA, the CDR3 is TGTGCCAGCAGCGCTGGTGGGACAGGGAGTTATAGCAATCAGCCCCAGCATTTT.

In DNA form, the CDR3 reads TGTGCCAGTAGTCCGCGACAGTCAGATGAGCAGTTCTTC. Its protein is CASSPRQSDEQFF. The rearrangement joins TRBV19 to TRBJ2-1; TRBD1 is a possible D gene (5 bases). Trimming took off 5 bases at V and 8 bases at J, with 13 bases between the two ends. This CDR3 region has 13 residues. Germline lookup yields CDR1 LNHDA and CDR2 SQIVND (reference sequence).

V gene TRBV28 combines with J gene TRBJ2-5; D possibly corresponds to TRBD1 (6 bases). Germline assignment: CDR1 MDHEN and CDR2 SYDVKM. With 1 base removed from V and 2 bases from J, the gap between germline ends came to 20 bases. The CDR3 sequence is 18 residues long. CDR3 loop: CASSLSGTTFRGQETQYF. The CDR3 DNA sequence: TGTGCCAGCAGTTTATCTGGGACAACCTTTCGGGGTCAAGAGACCCAGTACTTC.

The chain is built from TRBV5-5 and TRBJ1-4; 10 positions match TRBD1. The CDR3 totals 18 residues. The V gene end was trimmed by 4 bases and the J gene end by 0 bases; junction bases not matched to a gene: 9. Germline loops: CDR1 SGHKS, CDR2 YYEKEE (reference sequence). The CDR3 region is CASSPRDRGLSTNEKLFF. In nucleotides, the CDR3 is TGTGCCAGCAGCCCGCGGGACAGGGGCCTATCAACTAATGAAAAACTGTTTTTT.

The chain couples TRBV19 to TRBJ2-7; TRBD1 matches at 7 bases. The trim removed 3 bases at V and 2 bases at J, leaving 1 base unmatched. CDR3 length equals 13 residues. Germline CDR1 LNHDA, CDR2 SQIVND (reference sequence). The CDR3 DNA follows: TGTGCCAGTAGTATCGGGACAGCCTACGAGCAGTACTTC. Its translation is CASSIGTAYEQYF.

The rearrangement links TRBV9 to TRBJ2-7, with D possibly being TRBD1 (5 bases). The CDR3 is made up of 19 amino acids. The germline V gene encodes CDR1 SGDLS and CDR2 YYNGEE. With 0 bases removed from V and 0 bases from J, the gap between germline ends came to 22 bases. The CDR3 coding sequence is TGTGCCAGCAGCGTAGCAAAGGGGCCACGAGGCTTAAGCTCCTACGAGCAGTACTTC. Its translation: CASSVAKGPRGLSSYEQYF.

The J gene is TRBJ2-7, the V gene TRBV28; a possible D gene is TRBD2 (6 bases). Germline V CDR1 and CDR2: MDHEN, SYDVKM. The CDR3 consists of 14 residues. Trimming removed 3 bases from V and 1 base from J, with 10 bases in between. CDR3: CASSLPGVSYEQYF. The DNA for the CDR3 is TGTGCCAGCAGTTTGCCGGGGGTTTCCTACGAGCAGTACTTC. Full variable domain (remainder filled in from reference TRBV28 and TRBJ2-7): DVKVTQSSRYLVKRTGEKVFLECVQDMDHENMFWYRQDPGLGLRLIYFSYDVKMKEKGDIPEGYSVSREKKERFSLILESASTNQTSMYLCASSLPGVSYEQYFGPGTRLTVT.

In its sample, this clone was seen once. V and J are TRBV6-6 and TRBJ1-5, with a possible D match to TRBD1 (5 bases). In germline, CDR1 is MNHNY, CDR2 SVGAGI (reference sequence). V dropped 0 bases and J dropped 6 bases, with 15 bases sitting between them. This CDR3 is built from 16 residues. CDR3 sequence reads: CASSYSVDQGGQPQHF. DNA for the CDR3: TGTGCCAGCAGTTACTCAGTTGATCAGGGCGGTCAGCCCCAGCATTTT.

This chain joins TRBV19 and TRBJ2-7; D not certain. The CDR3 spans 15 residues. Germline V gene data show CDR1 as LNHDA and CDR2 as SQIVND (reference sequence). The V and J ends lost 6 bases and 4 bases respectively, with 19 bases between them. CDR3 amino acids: CASSPTAVVLYEQYF. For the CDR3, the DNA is TGTGCCAGTAGCCCGACGGCGGTAGTACTTTACGAGCAGTACTTC.

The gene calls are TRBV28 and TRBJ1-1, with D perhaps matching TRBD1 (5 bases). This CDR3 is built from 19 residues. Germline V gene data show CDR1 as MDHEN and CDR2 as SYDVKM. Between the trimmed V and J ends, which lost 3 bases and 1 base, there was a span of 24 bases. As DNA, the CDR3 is TGTGCCAGCAGTTTTGGGGAGAGCAATTGGGGAGGGGAGAACACTGAAGCTTTCTTT. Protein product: CASSFGESNWGGENTEAFF.

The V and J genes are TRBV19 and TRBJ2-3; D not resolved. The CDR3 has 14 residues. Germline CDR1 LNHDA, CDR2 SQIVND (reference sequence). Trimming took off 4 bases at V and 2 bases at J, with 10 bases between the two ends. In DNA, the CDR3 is TGTGCCAGTAGTAGCGGCTATTACACAGATACGCAGTATTTT. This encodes CASSSGYYTDTQYF.

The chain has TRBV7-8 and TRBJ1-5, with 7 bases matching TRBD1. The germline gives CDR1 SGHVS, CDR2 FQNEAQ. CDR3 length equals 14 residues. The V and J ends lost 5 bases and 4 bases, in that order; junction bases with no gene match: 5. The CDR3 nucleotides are TGTGCCAGCAGCCTATTGGGACAGAATCAGCCCCAGCATTTT. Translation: CASSLLGQNQPQHF.

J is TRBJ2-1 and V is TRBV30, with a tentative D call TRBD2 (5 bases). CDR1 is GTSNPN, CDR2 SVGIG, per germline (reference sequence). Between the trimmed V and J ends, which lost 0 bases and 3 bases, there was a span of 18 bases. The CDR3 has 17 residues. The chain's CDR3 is CAWSVTARELVYNEQFF. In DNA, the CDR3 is TGTGCCTGGAGTGTAACGGCTAGGGAACTAGTCTACAATGAGCAGTTCTTC.

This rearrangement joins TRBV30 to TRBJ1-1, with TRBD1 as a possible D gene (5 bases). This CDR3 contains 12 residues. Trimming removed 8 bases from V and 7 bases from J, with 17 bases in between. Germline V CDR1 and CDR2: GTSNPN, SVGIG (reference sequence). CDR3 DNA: TGTGCCATCGGGAGGGGATTAGTTGAAGCTTTCTTT. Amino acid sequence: CAIGRGLVEAFF. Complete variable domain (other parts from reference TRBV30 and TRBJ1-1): SQTIHQWPATLVQPVGSPLSLECTVEGTSNPNLYWYRQAAGRGLQLLFYSVGIGQISSEVPQNLSASRPQDRQFILSSKKLLLSDSGFYLCAIGRGLVEAFFGQGTRLTVV.